Presented here are 32 T cell receptor beta chains from one specimen sequenced in a study of T cells in Graves' hyperthyroidism and ophthalmopathy. RNA transcripts yielded amplified TCR beta CDR3 regions. HTBI primers drove first-round RT-PCR of the TCR CDR3. TCRdb reprocessed the multiplex PCR reads with MiXCR, giving one entry per CDR3 protein. The repertoire holds around 300,000 distinct CDR3 sequences, with less than 15% as singletons. Sequenced material: blood. The receptors were sampled from a woman in her twenties or thirties with Graves' hyperthyroidism that later progressed to Graves' ophthalmopathy.

The chain joins TRBV20-1 to TRBJ2-5; 8 bases fit TRBD2. The V and J ends lost 5 bases and 7 bases, in that order; junction bases with no gene match: 12. Germline V lookup: CDR1 DFQATT, CDR2 SNEGSKA (reference sequence). CDR3 length: 14 amino acids. The CDR3 spells CSARGGFVRVTQYF. CDR3 DNA: TGCAGTGCTCGGGGGGGGTTTGTAAGGGTGACCCAGTACTTC.

This clonotype was seen repeatedly, ten times or more. CDR3 DNA: TGCGCCAGCAGCTTGGTGCGGGAGGTTGGAGATACGCAGTATTTT. It specifies CASSLVREVGDTQYF. This chain uses TRBV5-1 with TRBJ2-3; the match to TRBD2 covers 8 bases. The CDR3 extends over 15 amino acids. With V trimmed by 0 bases and J by 5 bases, 5 bases remained unmatched. CDR1 is SGHRS and CDR2 is YFSETQ in the germline V gene.

This clonotype was seen a few times. The chain uses TRBV7-9 and TRBJ2-2; 8 nucleotides line up with TRBD2. CDR1 is SEHNR and CDR2 is FQNEAQ in the germline V gene (reference sequence). This CDR3 is 17 amino acids long. Germline trimming cut 4 bases from V and 3 bases from J; bases unmatched to any gene: 10. CDR3 DNA sequence: TGTGCCAGCAGCTCGCCAGAGCGGGAGAGGGACACCGGGGAGCTGTTTTTT. The encoded protein is CASSSPERERDTGELFF.

The chain couples TRBV24-1 to TRBJ2-7, with D tentatively TRBD2 (5 bases). The germline V gene has CDR1 KGHDR and CDR2 SFDVKD. V was shortened by 1 base and J by 4 bases, with 7 bases between the two germline ends. The CDR3 extends over 13 amino acids. CDR3 sequence reads: CATSDLEGYEQYF. CDR3 nucleotides: TGTGCCACCAGTGATTTAGAGGGTTACGAGCAGTACTTC.

This clonotype was found many times. V gene TRBV5-6 combines with J gene TRBJ2-7; 7 nucleotides align to TRBD1. After removal of 4 bases from V and 7 bases from J, the junction contained 8 bases not matched to a gene. In germline, CDR1 is SGHDT, CDR2 YYEEEE. This CDR3 contains 13 residues. CDR3 sequence reads: CASSRLTGIEQYF. The CDR3 DNA is TGTGCCAGCAGCCGCCTGACAGGGATTGAGCAGTACTTC.

The J gene is TRBJ2-2, the V gene TRBV11-2; D may correspond to TRBD1 or TRBD2 (6 bases each). Germline loops: CDR1 SGHAT, CDR2 FQNNGV. The V gene lost 2 bases and the J gene lost 6 bases, with 10 bases spanning the gap. This CDR3 has 14 amino acids. The CDR3 nucleotides read TGTGCCAGCAGCTTATGGGGGGCAGCCGGGGAGCTGTTTTTT. Protein product: CASSLWGAAGELFF.

This clonotype was picked up many times. V gene TRBV28 combines with J gene TRBJ2-5; 11 nucleotides agree with TRBD2. Germline lookup yields CDR1 MDHEN and CDR2 SYDVKM. The J segment lost 3 bases and the V segment lost 7 bases, leaving 4 bases of the junction unmatched. The CDR3 covers 14 residues. The CDR3 reads CASKDSGREETQYF. As DNA, the CDR3 is TGTGCCAGCAAGGATAGCGGGAGGGAAGAGACCCAGTACTTC.

The V and J genes are TRBV5-1 and TRBJ2-5; D possibly corresponds to TRBD2 (5 bases). V lost 5 bases and J 3 bases, leaving 11 bases between the germline ends. There are 13 residues in the CDR3. Germline loops: CDR1 SGHRS, CDR2 YFSETQ. CDR3 sequence (DNA): TGCGCCAGCAGTGTCCAGCGGAAAGAGACCCAGTACTTC. Its protein product is CASSVQRKETQYF.

This clonotype occurred many times. The gene calls are TRBV7-9 and TRBJ2-3; D remains ambiguous. The V end lost 5 bases, the J end lost 2 bases, and 5 bases lay between the germline ends. This CDR3 is 12 amino acids long. Germline assignment: CDR1 SEHNR and CDR2 FQNEAQ (reference sequence). The CDR3 region is CASSAFTDTQYF. CDR3 DNA sequence: TGTGCCAGCAGCGCGTTCACAGATACGCAGTATTTT. The full variable domain, rest sourced from reference TRBV7-9 and TRBJ2-3, is DTGVSQNPRHKITKRGQNVTFRCDPISEHNRLYWYRQTLGQGPEFLTYFQNEAQLEKSRLLSDRFSAERPKGSFSTLEIQRTEQGDSAMYLCASSAFTDTQYFGPGTRLTVL.

This clonotype was seen a handful of times. The chain joins TRBV27 to TRBJ2-7, with D perhaps matching TRBD1 (6 bases). The CDR3 runs 13 residues. V lost 8 bases and J lost 3, with 14 bases in between. Germline lookup yields CDR1 MNHEY and CDR2 SMNVEV (reference sequence). DNA of the CDR3: TGTGCCAGCGCCGCAGGGGTAGGCTACGAGCAGTACTTC. Translated: CASAAGVGYEQYF.

This clonotype has ten or more counts. J is TRBJ2-7 and V is TRBV6-1, with 9 bases fitting TRBD2. Germline V gene sequence: CDR1 MNHNS, CDR2 SASEGT. The CDR3 length is 15 residues. The V segment lost 6 bases and the J segment 2 bases; nucleotides outside the gene matches: 8. Written as DNA, the CDR3 is TGTGCCAGCAGACCCACTAGCGGGTGGACCTACGAGCAGTACTTC. Amino acid sequence: CASRPTSGWTYEQYF.

The J gene is TRBJ2-1, the V gene TRBV3-1; the D gene could be TRBD1 or TRBD2 (5 bases each). This CDR3 has 16 amino acids. V dropped 4 bases and J dropped 6 bases, with 19 bases sitting between them. Germline CDR1 reads LGHDT; CDR2 reads YNNKEL (reference sequence). The CDR3, as DNA: TGTGCCAGCAGCCCCAGAACGAGGGTGGGGGTCAATGAGCAGTTCTTC. Its translation: CASSPRTRVGVNEQFF.

This clonotype was detected only a few times. The CDR3 nucleotides are TGTGCCAGCAACGCGGGAGGCCACGAGCAGTACTTC. Amino acids: CASNAGGHEQYF. This rearrangement joins TRBV3-1 to TRBJ2-7; 8 bases map to TRBD2. The ends lost 7 bases at V and 5 bases at J; junction bases unmatched: 4. This CDR3 is built from 12 residues. The V gene's germline CDR1 is LGHDT and CDR2 YNNKEL (reference sequence).

DNA for the CDR3: TGTGCCAGCACCCGCCTACGACCTCGATACGAGCAGTACTTC. It is translated as CASTRLRPRYEQYF. The chain recombines TRBV28 with TRBJ2-7, with unresolved D. The CDR3 loop spans 14 amino acids. Trimming left V 7 bases short and J 4 bases short, with 17 bases between. In germline, CDR1 is MDHEN, CDR2 SYDVKM.

This clonotype was counted ten times or more. This CDR3 reads CASSQTGTGGYEQYF. The CDR3 region has the DNA TGTGCCAGCAGTCAAACCGGGACAGGGGGATACGAGCAGTACTTC. The chain has TRBV5-8 and TRBJ2-7; TRBD1 aligns across 11 bases. CDR1 and CDR2 from the germline V gene are SGHTS and YDEGEE. The CDR3 has 15 amino acids. V dropped 5 bases and J dropped 4; count of bases not matched to a gene: 8. Using reference TRBV5-8 and TRBJ2-7 for the parts outside the CDR3, the full variable domain is EAGVTQSPTHLIKTRGQQATLRCSPISGHTSVYWYQQALGLGLQFLLWYDEGEERNRGNFPPRFSGRQFPNYSSELNVNALELEDSALYLCASSQTGTGGYEQYFGPGTRLTVT.

This chain joins TRBV28 and TRBJ2-6; D gene ambiguous. V lost 5 bases and J lost 1, with 15 bases in between. The germline CDR1 and CDR2 sequences are MDHEN and SYDVKM. The CDR3 is 17 residues long. The CDR3 loop reads CASSPPSGASGANVLTF. The CDR3 DNA reads as TGTGCCAGCAGTCCACCATCTGGAGCTTCTGGGGCCAACGTCCTGACTTTC.

This clonotype has just a few counts. The rearrangement links TRBV5-5 to TRBJ2-5; no clear D. The germline gives CDR1 SGHKS, CDR2 YYEKEE (reference sequence). V was cut by 0 bases and J by 1 base, with 10 bases left in between. The length of the CDR3 is 15 residues. CDR3 sequence: CASSLGRQIQETQYF. CDR3 DNA sequence: TGTGCCAGCAGCTTGGGTCGACAAATCCAAGAGACCCAGTACTTC.

There are many counts of this clonotype. Here the CDR3 reads CATSAGQGYGYTF. CDR3 DNA sequence: TGTGCCACCAGTGCTGGACAGGGATATGGCTACACCTTC. The J gene is TRBJ1-2, the V gene TRBV24-1; 8 bases agree with TRBD1. Looked up from germline, CDR1 is KGHDR and CDR2 is SFDVKD. The V segment lost 5 bases and the J segment 5 bases; nucleotides outside the gene matches: 3. The length of the CDR3 is 13 residues.

This clonotype was found many times. V is TRBV5-5 and J is TRBJ2-5; 8 bases fit TRBD2. The V gene's germline CDR1 is SGHKS and CDR2 YYEKEE (reference sequence). The CDR3 has 14 amino acids. After removal of 1 base from V and 5 bases from J, the junction contained 4 bases not matched to a gene. In DNA form, the CDR3 reads TGTGCCAGCAGCTTGTCAGCGGGAGATGAGACCCAGTACTTC. Its protein product is CASSLSAGDETQYF. Complete variable domain (other parts from reference TRBV5-5 and TRBJ2-5): DAGVTQSPTHLIKTRGQQVTLRCSPISGHKSVSWYQQVLGQGPQFIFQYYEKEERGRGNFPDRFSARQFPNYSSELNVNALLLGDSALYLCASSLSAGDETQYFGPGTRLLVL.

This clonotype was seen many times. V is TRBV30 and J is TRBJ2-7; D unclear. Germline values: CDR1 GTSNPN, CDR2 SVGIG (reference sequence). The CDR3 totals 13 residues. V gave up 1 base and J gave up 3 bases, with 10 bases separating them. CDR3 nucleotides: TGTGCCTGGAGTGGCACAGTAGGCTACGAGCAGTACTTC. This codes for CAWSGTVGYEQYF. The variable domain in full, with the rest retrieved from reference TRBV30 and TRBJ2-7, is SQTIHQWPATLVQPVGSPLSLECTVEGTSNPNLYWYRQAAGRGLQLLFYSVGIGQISSEVPQNLSASRPQDRQFILSSKKLLLSDSGFYLCAWSGTVGYEQYFGPGTRLTVT.

This clonotype came up a few times. The junction shows a germline mismatch at one end, possibly a read error. This sequence joins TRBV13 and TRBJ2-2; weak D call: TRBD2 (5 bases). Germline-derived CDR1 and CDR2 are PRHDT and FYEKMQ (reference sequence). CDR3 length equals 16 residues. CDR3 bases: TGTGCCAGCAGCCCCGGATTCTCAGCGGTCACCGGGGAACTGTTTTTT. Amino acid sequence: CASSPGFSAVTGELFF.

The sample holds many counts of this clonotype. V gene TRBV2 combines with J gene TRBJ2-1; TRBD2 matches at 12 bases. J was trimmed by 1 base and V by 5 bases; bases with no gene match: 6. Looked up from germline, CDR1 is SNHLY and CDR2 is FYNNEI. The CDR3 covers 17 residues. CDR3 coding DNA: TGTGCCAGCAGTAAAGGACTAGCGGGGATATCCTACAATGAGCAGTTCTTC. As protein: CASSKGLAGISYNEQFF.

The chain employs TRBV20-1 and TRBJ1-1; 7 bases fit TRBD1. V gave up 3 bases and J gave up 1 base; unmatched junction bases: 17. Germline lookup yields CDR1 DFQATT and CDR2 SNEGSKA (reference sequence). The CDR3 has 18 residues. Here the CDR3 DNA reads TGCAGTGCTAGCTCAATGGGCTGGGACAGTTTCTCGAACACTGAAGCTTTCTTT. Its translation: CSASSMGWDSFSNTEAFF.

This clonotype was detected ten times or more. The chain employs TRBV7-2 and TRBJ2-1; 10 bases match TRBD2. The CDR3 runs 16 residues. Germline V lookup: CDR1 SGHTA, CDR2 FQGNSA. Germline trimming cut 5 bases from V and 9 bases from J; bases unmatched to any gene: 13. In DNA form, the CDR3 reads TGTGCCAGCAGCCCCCGAGCTGGGACTAGCGTCGGTGAGCAGTTCTTC. This codes for CASSPRAGTSVGEQFF.

This clonotype was detected many times. The chain has TRBV6-1 and TRBJ2-1; D is ambiguous. The CDR3 has 12 residues. The germline gives CDR1 MNHNS, CDR2 SASEGT. Trimming removed 6 bases at V and 9 bases at J, with 12 bases between. CDR3 region: CASRGIGSEQFF. The CDR3 DNA is TGTGCCAGCAGAGGGATTGGAAGTGAGCAGTTCTTC.

There are many counts of this clonotype. The chain links TRBV5-1 to TRBJ2-2, with D unclear. This CDR3 has 15 residues. Germline V gives CDR1 SGHRS, CDR2 YFSETQ. Between the trimmed V and J ends, which lost 4 bases and 1 base, there was a span of 11 bases. The DNA for the CDR3 is TGCGCCAGCAGCCTCCTGACGGGGAACACCGGGGAGCTGTTTTTT. Translated: CASSLLTGNTGELFF.

The chain carries TRBV4-1 and TRBJ2-1, with TRBD2 matching 13 bases. Germline V gives CDR1 MGHRA, CDR2 YSYEKL. J lost 7 bases, V lost 2 bases, and 5 bases had no gene match. CDR3 size: 16 residues. The CDR3 loop is CASSQPGLAGANEQFF. As DNA, the CDR3 is TGCGCCAGCAGCCAACCCGGACTAGCGGGAGCGAATGAGCAGTTCTTC.

Note on this clonotype: Its ends do not fully match the called genes, so a read error is possible. The J gene is TRBJ1-6, the V gene TRBV7-9; no firm D call. The CDR3 runs to 12 residues. Germline CDR1 and CDR2: SEHNR and FQNEAQ (reference sequence). The CDR3 sequence is CASTDGIVPLRF. The CDR3 region has the DNA TGTGCCAGCACGGACGGGATTGTACCCCTCCGCTTT. The full variable domain, its missing parts supplied by reference TRBV7-9 and TRBJ1-6, is DTGVSQNPRHKITKRGQNVTFRCDPISEHNRLYWYRQTLGQGPEFLTYFQNEAQLEKSRLLSDRFSAERPKGSFSTLEIQRTEQGDSAMYLCASTDGIVPLRFGNGTRLTVT.

This clonotype was counted many times. The chain employs TRBV11-2 and TRBJ2-7; 7 bases align to TRBD2. This CDR3 contains 14 residues. The ends lost 5 bases at V and 1 base at J; junction bases unmatched: 5. Germline CDR1 is SGHAT and CDR2 is FQNNGV. CDR3 in DNA: TGTGCCAGCAGCGCGGGGGACTATTCCTACGAGCAGTACTTC. It is translated as CASSAGDYSYEQYF.

This clonotype has just a few counts. The chain carries TRBV7-6 and TRBJ2-3; D not certain. Germline CDR1 SGHVS, CDR2 FNYEAQ. The V end lost 4 bases, the J end lost 7 bases, and 12 bases lay between the germline ends. This CDR3 is built from 13 residues. The CDR3 spells CASSSHPKNTQYF. The CDR3 DNA reads TGTGCCAGCAGCTCCCATCCCAAAAATACGCAGTATTTT.

This clonotype has ten or more counts. The chain has TRBV4-1 and TRBJ2-3, with 12 bases lining up with TRBD2. After removal of 4 bases from V and 3 bases from J, the junction contained 11 bases not matched to a gene. In germline, CDR1 is MGHRA, CDR2 YSYEKL. This CDR3 spans 18 amino acids. The CDR3 reads CASSRLAGVELRTDTQYF. CDR3 sequence (DNA): TGCGCCAGCAGCCGACTAGCGGGAGTCGAATTGCGTACAGATACGCAGTATTTT.

This clonotype has more than one count but fewer than ten. The chain is built from TRBV6-1 and TRBJ1-4; D not certain. Per germline, CDR1 MNHNS and CDR2 SASEGT. Trimming shortened V by 5 bases and J by 8 bases, and 15 bases separated the two germline ends. CDR3 length: 14 amino acids. CDR3 amino acids: CASSFRGLGEKLFF. The CDR3 DNA is TGTGCCAGCAGTTTTCGGGGTTTAGGGGAAAAACTGTTTTTT.